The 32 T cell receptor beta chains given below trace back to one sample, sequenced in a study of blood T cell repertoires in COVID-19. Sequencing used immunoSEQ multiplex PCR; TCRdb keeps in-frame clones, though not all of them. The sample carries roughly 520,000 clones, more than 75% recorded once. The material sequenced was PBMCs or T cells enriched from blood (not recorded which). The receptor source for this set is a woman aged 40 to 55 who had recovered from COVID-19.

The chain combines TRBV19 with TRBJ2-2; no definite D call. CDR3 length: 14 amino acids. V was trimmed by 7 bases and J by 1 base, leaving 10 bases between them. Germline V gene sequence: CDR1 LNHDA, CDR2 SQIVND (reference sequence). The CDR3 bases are TGTGCCAGTACTCACTACCAGAACACCGGGGAGCTGTTTTTT. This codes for CASTHYQNTGELFF.

Here the CDR3 reads CASSAYRGRTGELFF. For the CDR3, the DNA is TGTGCCAGCAGCGCGTACAGGGGTCGCACCGGGGAGCTGTTTTTT. This sequence joins TRBV7-8 and TRBJ2-2, with 7 bases lining up with TRBD1. The junction had 7 bases not matched to a gene; V was cut back by 5 bases and J by 4 bases. The V gene's germline CDR1 is SGHVS and CDR2 FQNEAQ. The CDR3 is 15 amino acids.

The CDR3 DNA follows: TGCGCCAGCAGCGGTCGGGTCACTGAAGCTTTCTTT. Encoded protein: CASSGRVTEAFF. V is TRBV4-1 and J is TRBJ1-1; D gene unclear. There are 12 residues in the CDR3. V was trimmed by 5 bases and J by 4 bases, leaving 8 bases between them. CDR1 MGHRA and CDR2 YSYEKL come from the germline V gene.

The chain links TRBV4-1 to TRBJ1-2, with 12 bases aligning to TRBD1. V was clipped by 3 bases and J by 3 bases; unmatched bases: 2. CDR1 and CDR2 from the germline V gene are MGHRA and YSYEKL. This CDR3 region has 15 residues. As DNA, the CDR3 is TGCGCCAGCAGCCAGGGACAGGGGGCTCACTATGGCTACACCTTC. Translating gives CASSQGQGAHYGYTF.

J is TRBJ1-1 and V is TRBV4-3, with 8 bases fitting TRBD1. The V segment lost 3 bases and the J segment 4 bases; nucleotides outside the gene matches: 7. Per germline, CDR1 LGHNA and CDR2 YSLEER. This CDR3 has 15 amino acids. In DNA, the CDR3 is TGCGCCAGCAGCCAGTCGACAGGGGTTGGCACTGAAGCTTTCTTT. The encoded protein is CASSQSTGVGTEAFF.

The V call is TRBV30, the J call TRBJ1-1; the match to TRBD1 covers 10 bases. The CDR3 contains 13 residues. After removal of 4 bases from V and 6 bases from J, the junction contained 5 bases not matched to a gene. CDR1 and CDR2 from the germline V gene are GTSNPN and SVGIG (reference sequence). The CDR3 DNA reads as TGTGCCTGGAACAGACAGGGGGCACCTGAAGCTTTCTTT. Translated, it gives CAWNRQGAPEAFF.

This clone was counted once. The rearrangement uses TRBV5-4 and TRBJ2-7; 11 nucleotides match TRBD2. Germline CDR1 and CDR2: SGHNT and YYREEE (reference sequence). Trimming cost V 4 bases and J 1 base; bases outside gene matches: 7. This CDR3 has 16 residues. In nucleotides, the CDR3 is TGTGCCAGCAGCACCCTAGCGGGAGGTTATTCCTACGAGCAGTACTTC. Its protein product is CASSTLAGGYSYEQYF. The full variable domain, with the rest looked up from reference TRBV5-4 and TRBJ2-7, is ETGVTQSPTHLIKTRGQQVTLRCSSQSGHNTVSWYQQALGQGPQFIFQYYREEENGRGNFPPRFSGLQFPNYSSELNVNALELDDSALYLCASSTLAGGYSYEQYFGPGTRLTVT.

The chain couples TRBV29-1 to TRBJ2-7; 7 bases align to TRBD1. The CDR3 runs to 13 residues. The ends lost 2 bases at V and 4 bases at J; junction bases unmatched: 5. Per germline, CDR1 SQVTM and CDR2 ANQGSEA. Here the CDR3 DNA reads TGCAGCGTTGAAAGAGGGGGCGGTTACGAGCAGTACTTC. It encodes CSVERGGGYEQYF.

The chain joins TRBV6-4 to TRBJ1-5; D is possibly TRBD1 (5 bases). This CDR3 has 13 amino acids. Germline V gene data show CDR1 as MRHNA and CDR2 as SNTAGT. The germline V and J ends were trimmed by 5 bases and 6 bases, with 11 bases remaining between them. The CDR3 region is CASSQGRGQPQHF. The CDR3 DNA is TGTGCCAGCAGTCAGGGCCGCGGTCAGCCCCAGCATTTT.

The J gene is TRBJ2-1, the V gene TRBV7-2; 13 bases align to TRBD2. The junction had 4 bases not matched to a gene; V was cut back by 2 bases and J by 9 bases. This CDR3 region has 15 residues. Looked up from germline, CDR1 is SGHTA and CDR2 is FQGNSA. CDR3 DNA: TGTGCCAGCAGCTTAAGAACTAGCGGGAGGGGTGAGCAGTTCTTC. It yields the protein CASSLRTSGRGEQFF. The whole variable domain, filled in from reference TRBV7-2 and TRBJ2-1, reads GAGVSQSPSNKVTEKGKDVELRCDPISGHTALYWYRQSLGQGLEFLIYFQGNSAPDKSGLPSDRFSAERTGGSVSTLTIQRTQQEDSAVYLCASSLRTSGRGEQFFGPGTRLTVL.

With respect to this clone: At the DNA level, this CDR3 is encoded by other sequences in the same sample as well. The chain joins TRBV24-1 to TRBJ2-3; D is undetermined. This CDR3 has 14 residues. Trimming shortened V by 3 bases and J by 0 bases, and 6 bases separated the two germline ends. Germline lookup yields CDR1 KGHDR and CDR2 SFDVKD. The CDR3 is CATSDGRSTDTQYF. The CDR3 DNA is TGTGCCACCAGTGATGGTAGAAGCACAGATACGCAGTATTTT.

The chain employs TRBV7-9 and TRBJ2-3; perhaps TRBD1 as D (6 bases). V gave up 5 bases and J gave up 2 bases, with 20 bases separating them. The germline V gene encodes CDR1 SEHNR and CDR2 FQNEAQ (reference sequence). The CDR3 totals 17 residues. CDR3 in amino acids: CASSPPRGYRDTDTQYF. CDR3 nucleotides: TGTGCCAGCAGCCCCCCTCGGGGCTACAGGGACACAGATACGCAGTATTTT. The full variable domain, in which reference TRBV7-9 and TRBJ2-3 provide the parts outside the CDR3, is DTGVSQNPRHKITKRGQNVTFRCDPISEHNRLYWYRQTLGQGPEFLTYFQNEAQLEKSRLLSDRFSAERPKGSFSTLEIQRTEQGDSAMYLCASSPPRGYRDTDTQYFGPGTRLTVL.

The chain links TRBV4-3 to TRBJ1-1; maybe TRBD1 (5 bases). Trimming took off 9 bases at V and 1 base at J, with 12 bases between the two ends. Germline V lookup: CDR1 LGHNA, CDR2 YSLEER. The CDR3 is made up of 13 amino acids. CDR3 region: CASRGGTNTEAFF. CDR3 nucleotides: TGCGCCAGTCGGGGGGGGACGAACACTGAAGCTTTCTTT.

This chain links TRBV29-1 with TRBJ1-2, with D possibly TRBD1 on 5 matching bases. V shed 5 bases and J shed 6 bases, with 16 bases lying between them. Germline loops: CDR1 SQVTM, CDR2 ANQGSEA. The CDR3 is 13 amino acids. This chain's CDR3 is CSVTPHQGNGYTF. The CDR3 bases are TGCAGCGTTACCCCCCATCAGGGAAATGGCTACACCTTC.

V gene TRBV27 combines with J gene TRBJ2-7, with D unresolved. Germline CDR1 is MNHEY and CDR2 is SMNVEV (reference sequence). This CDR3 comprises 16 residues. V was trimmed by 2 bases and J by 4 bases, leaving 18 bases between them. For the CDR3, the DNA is TGTGCCAGCAGTTTACAGGCTTTACCGCCGATATACGAGCAGTACTTC. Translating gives CASSLQALPPIYEQYF.

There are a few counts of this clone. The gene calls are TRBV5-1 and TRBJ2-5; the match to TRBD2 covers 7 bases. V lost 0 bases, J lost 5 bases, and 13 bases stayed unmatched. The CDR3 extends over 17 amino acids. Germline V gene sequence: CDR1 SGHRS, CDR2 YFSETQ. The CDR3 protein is CASSLGSGPTFGETQYF. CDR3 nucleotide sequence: TGCGCCAGCAGCTTGGGTAGCGGGCCCACCTTTGGGGAGACCCAGTACTTC.

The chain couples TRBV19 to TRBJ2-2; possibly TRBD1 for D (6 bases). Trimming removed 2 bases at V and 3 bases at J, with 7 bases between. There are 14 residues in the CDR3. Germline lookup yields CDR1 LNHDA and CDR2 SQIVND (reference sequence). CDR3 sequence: CASSIQGHTGELFF. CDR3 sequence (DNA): TGTGCCAGTAGTATACAGGGGCACACCGGGGAGCTGTTTTTT. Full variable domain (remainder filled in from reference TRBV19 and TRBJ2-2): DGGITQSPKYLFRKEGQNVTLSCEQNLNHDAMYWYRQDPGQGLRLIYYSQIVNDFQKGDIAEGYSVSREKKESFPLTVTSAQKNPTAFYLCASSIQGHTGELFFGEGSRLTVL.

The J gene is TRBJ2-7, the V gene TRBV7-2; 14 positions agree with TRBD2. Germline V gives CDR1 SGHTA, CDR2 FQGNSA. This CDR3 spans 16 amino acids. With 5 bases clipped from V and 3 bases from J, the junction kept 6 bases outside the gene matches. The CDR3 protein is CASSRGLAGGGYEQYF. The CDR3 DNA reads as TGTGCCAGCAGCAGAGGACTAGCGGGAGGCGGCTACGAGCAGTACTTC.

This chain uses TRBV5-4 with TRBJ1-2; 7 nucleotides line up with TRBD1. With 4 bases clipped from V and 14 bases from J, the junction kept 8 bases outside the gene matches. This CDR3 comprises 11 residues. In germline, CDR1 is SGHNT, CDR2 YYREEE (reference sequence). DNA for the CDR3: TGTGCCAGCAGCGGGGGGACAGCGGCGACCTTC. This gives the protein CASSGGTAATF.

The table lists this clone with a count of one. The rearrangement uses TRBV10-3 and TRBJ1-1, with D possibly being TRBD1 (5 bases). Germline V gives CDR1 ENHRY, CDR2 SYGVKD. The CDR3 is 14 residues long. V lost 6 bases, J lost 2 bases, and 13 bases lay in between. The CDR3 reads CAISSREVNTEAFF. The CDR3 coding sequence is TGTGCCATCAGCTCCAGGGAGGTTAACACTGAAGCTTTCTTT.

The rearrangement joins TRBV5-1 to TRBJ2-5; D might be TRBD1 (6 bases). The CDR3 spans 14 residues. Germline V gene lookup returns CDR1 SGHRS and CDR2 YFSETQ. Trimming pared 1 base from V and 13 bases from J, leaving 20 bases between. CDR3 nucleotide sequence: TGCGCCAGCAGCTTGCCTACCGATACAGGGTTGGTGTACTTC. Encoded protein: CASSLPTDTGLVYF.

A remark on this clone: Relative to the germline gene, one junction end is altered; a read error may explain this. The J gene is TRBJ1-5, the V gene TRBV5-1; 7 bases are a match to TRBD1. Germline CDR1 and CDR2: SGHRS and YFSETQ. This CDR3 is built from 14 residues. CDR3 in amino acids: CASSTQGGGTALYF. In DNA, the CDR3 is TGCGCCAGCAGCACGCAAGGAGGTGGGACAGCTCTGTATTTT.

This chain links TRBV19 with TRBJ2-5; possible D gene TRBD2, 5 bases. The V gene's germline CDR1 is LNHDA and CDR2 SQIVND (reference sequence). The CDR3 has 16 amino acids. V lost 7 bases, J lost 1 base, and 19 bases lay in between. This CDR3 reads CASTKHSIGIQETQYF. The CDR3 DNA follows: TGTGCCAGTACCAAACATAGTATCGGGATCCAAGAGACCCAGTACTTC. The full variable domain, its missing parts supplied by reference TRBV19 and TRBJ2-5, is DGGITQSPKYLFRKEGQNVTLSCEQNLNHDAMYWYRQDPGQGLRLIYYSQIVNDFQKGDIAEGYSVSREKKESFPLTVTSAQKNPTAFYLCASTKHSIGIQETQYFGPGTRLLVL.

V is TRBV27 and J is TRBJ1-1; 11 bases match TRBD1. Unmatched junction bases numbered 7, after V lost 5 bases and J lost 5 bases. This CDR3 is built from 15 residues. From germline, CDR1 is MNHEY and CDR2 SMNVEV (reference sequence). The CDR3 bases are TGTGCCAGCAGTCGGGACAGGGGGTCTGTAACTGAAGCTTTCTTT. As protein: CASSRDRGSVTEAFF.

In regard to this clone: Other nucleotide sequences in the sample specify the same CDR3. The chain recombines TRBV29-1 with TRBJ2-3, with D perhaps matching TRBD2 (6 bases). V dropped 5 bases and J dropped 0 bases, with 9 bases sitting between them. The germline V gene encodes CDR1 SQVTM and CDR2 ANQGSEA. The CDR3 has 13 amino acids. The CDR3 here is CSVRGRSTDTQYF. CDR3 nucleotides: TGCAGCGTTCGGGGGAGGAGCACAGATACGCAGTATTTT.

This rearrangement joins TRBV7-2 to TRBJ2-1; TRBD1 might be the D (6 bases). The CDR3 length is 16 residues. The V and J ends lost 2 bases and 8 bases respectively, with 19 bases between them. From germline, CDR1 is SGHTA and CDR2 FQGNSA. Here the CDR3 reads CASSLLAGIRGDEQFF. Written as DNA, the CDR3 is TGTGCCAGCAGCTTATTAGCCGGGATCAGGGGCGATGAGCAGTTCTTC.

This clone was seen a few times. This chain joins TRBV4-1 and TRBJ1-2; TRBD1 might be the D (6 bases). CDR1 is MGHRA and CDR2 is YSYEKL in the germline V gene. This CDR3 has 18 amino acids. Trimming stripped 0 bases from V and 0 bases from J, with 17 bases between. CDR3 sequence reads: CASSQEPVDSTSNYGYTF. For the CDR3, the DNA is TGCGCCAGCAGCCAAGAGCCTGTGGACAGCACCTCTAACTATGGCTACACCTTC.

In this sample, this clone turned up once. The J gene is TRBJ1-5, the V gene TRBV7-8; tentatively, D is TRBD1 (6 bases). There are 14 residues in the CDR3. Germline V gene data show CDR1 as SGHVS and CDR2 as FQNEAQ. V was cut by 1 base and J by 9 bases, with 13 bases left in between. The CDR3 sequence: CASSLDPGALPQHF. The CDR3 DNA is TGTGCCAGCAGCTTAGACCCAGGGGCACTGCCCCAGCATTTT.

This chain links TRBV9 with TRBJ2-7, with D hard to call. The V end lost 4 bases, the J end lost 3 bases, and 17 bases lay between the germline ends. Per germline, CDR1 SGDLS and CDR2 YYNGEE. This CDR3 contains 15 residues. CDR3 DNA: TGTGCCAGCAGCCTCGATACAGCCGACCGCTACGAGCAGTACTTC. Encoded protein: CASSLDTADRYEQYF.

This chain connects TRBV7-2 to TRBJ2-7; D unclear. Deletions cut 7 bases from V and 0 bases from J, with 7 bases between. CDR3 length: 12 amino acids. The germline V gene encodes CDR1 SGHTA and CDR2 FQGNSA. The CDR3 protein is CASMSYSYEQYF. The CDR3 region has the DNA TGTGCCAGCATGAGCTACTCCTACGAGCAGTACTTC. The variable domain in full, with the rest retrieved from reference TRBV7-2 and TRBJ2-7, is GAGVSQSPSNKVTEKGKDVELRCDPISGHTALYWYRQSLGQGLEFLIYFQGNSAPDKSGLPSDRFSAERTGGSVSTLTIQRTQQEDSAVYLCASMSYSYEQYFGPGTRLTVT.

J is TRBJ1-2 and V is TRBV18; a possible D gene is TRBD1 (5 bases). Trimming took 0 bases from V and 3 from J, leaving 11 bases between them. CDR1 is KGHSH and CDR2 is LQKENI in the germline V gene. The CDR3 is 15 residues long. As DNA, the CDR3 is TGTGCCAGCTCACCACCAGCCCGGGGGTACTATGGCTACACCTTC. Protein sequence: CASSPPARGYYGYTF.

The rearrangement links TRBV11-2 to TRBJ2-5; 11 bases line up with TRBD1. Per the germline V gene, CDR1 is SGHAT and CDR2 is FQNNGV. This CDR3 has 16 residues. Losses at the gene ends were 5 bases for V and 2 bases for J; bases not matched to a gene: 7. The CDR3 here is CASSRWTGGGQETQYF. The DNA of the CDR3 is TGTGCCAGCAGCCGGTGGACAGGGGGCGGTCAAGAGACCCAGTACTTC.